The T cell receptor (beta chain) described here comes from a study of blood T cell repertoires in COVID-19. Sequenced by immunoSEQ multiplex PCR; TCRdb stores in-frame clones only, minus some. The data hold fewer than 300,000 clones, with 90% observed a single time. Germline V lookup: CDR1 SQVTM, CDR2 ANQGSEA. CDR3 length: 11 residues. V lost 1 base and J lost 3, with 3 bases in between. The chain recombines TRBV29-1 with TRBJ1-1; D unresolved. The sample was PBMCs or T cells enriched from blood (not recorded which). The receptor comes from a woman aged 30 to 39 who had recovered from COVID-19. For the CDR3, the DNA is TGCAGCGTTGAAGCCTACACTGAAGCTTTCTTT. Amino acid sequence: CSVEAYTEAFF.